This TCR beta chain comes out of a study of human T cells and chemical hapten exposure. Study-wide context: The sensitizing agent was 2% DPC, placed on approximately 2 cm by approximately 2 cm of upper inner arm skin.

Study-level points and caveats: Large CDR3 similarity clusters arose significantly more often from expanded TCRs than from controls.

Comments on this clonotype: Its antigen is unidentified.

CDR1 is SGHAT and CDR2 is FQNNGV in the germline V gene. J lost 8 bases, V lost 5 bases, and 6 bases had no gene match. The CDR3 runs 14 residues. Regarding time point: patch test 1, 2 weeks after DPC sensitization. Treatment specified: therapeutic diphenylcyclopropenone sensitization with weekly scalp DPC. Individual cDNA molecules (in the library) carried attached unique molecular identifiers. MiXCR, applied by TCRdb to the RACE reads, yields one record per CDR3 protein. The sample yields around 160,000 distinct CDR3 sequences, roughly 15% seen once. This TCR derives from a woman aged 25 to 45 with alopecia areata. Some clones in this sample may be carry-over from other donors' samples. This specimen consisted of whole blood, obtained in connection with sensitization to the hapten diphenylcyclopropenone (DPC). The chain carries TRBV11-2 and TRBJ1-4, with TRBD1 identical over 9 bases. The CDR3 DNA follows: TGTGCCAGCAGCCCAAGGGGGACAGGGGAAAAACTGTTTTTT. It is translated as CASSPRGTGEKLFF.